A single sample is the source of the 3 T cell receptor beta chains below, sequenced in a study of cytomegalovirus exposure and HLA in healthy donors. This PCR relied on a set of 60 Vbeta primers and 13 Jbeta primers. Produced via immunoSEQ multiplex PCR; TCRdb's table is partial and in-frame only. This sample's table reports some 150,000 clones. The sequenced material came from PBMCs. All receptors derive from a man aged 35-49 years in good health and CMV-seronegative.

As to this clone: This sample includes further DNA sequences coding for the same CDR3. The chain is built from TRBV7-2 and TRBJ1-5; 7 bases fit TRBD1. The CDR3 spans 15 residues. J was trimmed by 4 bases and V by 0 bases; bases with no gene match: 3. Germline V gene data show CDR1 as SGHTA and CDR2 as FQGNSA. The CDR3 is CASSLAQDRNQPQHF. The CDR3 DNA sequence: TGTGCCAGCAGCTTAGCGCAGGACAGGAATCAGCCCCAGCATTTT.

The V gene is TRBV5-8, the J gene TRBJ2-3, with unresolved D. This CDR3 comprises 12 residues. Germline CDR1 and CDR2: SGHTS and YDEGEE. V shed 5 bases and J shed 4 bases, with 8 bases lying between them. The CDR3 reads CASRLGPDTQYF. CDR3 coding DNA: TGTGCCAGCAGACTTGGGCCAGATACGCAGTATTTT.

This chain uses TRBV19 with TRBJ2-6; 9 positions agree with TRBD1. The CDR3 has 16 amino acids. From germline, CDR1 is LNHDA and CDR2 SQIVND (reference sequence). J was trimmed by 2 bases and V by 6 bases; bases with no gene match: 5. This chain's CDR3 is CASSGTGSTGANVLTF. The CDR3 nucleotides are TGTGCCAGTAGCGGGACAGGGTCCACTGGGGCCAACGTCCTGACTTTC.